These 27 T cell receptor beta chains were all obtained from the same sample, sequenced in a study of blood T cell repertoires in COVID-19. Assay used: immunoSEQ multiplex PCR; TCRdb lists only in-frame clones, some missing. The sample records about 61,000 clones, under 85% being singletons. The sample comprised peripheral blood. The receptors stem from a woman in her sixties or seventies with acute or convalescent COVID-19.

The V call is TRBV5-1, the J call TRBJ2-1, with D possibly being TRBD1 (6 bases). The germline V gene encodes CDR1 SGHRS and CDR2 YFSETQ. The ends were cut back, 0 bases at V and 5 bases at J, with 9 bases in the middle. This CDR3 region has 14 residues. CDR3 sequence (DNA): TGCGCCAGCAGCTTGGGACAGGTGGACAATGAGCAGTTCTTC. Translating it yields CASSLGQVDNEQFF.

The V call is TRBV5-1, the J call TRBJ2-3; 9 bases agree with TRBD2. Germline CDR1 reads SGHRS; CDR2 reads YFSETQ. Losses at the gene ends were 4 bases for V and 4 bases for J; bases not matched to a gene: 4. The CDR3 runs to 14 residues. The CDR3 bases are TGCGCCAGCAGCCCGGGACTAGCTTCAGATACGCAGTATTTT. This codes for CASSPGLASDTQYF.

V gene TRBV28 combines with J gene TRBJ2-7; 9 bases are a match to TRBD2. In germline, CDR1 is MDHEN, CDR2 SYDVKM. V lost 6 bases and J lost 2; bases outside the gene matches: 17. CDR3 length: 18 residues. The CDR3 bases are TGTGCCAGCAGCCACCGGAGGGCTGCGGGGGGGTTGACCTACGAGCAGTACTTC. Its protein is CASSHRRAAGGLTYEQYF.

The chain recombines TRBV28 with TRBJ2-7; TRBD2 might be the D (5 bases). Germline assignment: CDR1 MDHEN and CDR2 SYDVKM. V was trimmed by 4 bases and J by 8 bases, leaving 9 bases between them. CDR3 length equals 11 residues. The CDR3 region has the DNA TGTGCCAGCAGTTGGGGAGACAAGCAGTACTTC. It is translated as CASSWGDKQYF. Together with reference TRBV28 and TRBJ2-7, the CDR3 gives the full variable domain: DVKVTQSSRYLVKRTGEKVFLECVQDMDHENMFWYRQDPGLGLRLIYFSYDVKMKEKGDIPEGYSVSREKKERFSLILESASTNQTSMYLCASSWGDKQYFGPGTRLTVT.

As for this clone: Within the sample, other DNA sequences also encode this same CDR3. The rearrangement uses TRBV5-1 and TRBJ1-5; D remains unclear. Germline V gene sequence: CDR1 SGHRS, CDR2 YFSETQ. Deletions cut 0 bases from V and 0 bases from J, with 7 bases between. The CDR3 is 15 amino acids. CDR3 protein: CASSLEGGSNQPQHF. The CDR3 DNA is TGCGCCAGCAGCTTGGAAGGAGGTAGCAATCAGCCCCAGCATTTT.

V is TRBV3-1 (or the pseudogene TRBV3-2) and J is TRBJ2-1, with 10 bases aligning to TRBD2. The CDR3 has 16 residues. V dropped 0 bases and J dropped 8; count of bases not matched to a gene: 7. The germline V gene encodes CDR1 LGHDT and CDR2 YNNKEL (reference sequence). CDR3 loop: CASSQEAGGPSDEQFF. CDR3 coding DNA: TGTGCCAGCAGCCAAGAAGCGGGGGGGCCCTCGGATGAGCAGTTCTTC.

V is TRBV7-2 and J is TRBJ2-7; 7 nucleotides align to TRBD1. The CDR3 contains 15 residues. Germline V CDR1 and CDR2: SGHTA, FQGNSA. Trimming removed 1 base from V and 2 bases from J; junction bases left unmatched: 5. CDR3 bases: TGTGCCAGCAGCTTAGGACAGGGAGCAACCTACGAGCAGTACTTC. It yields the protein CASSLGQGATYEQYF.

V usage is TRBV4-2 and J usage is TRBJ2-1, with 9 positions matching TRBD1. The ends lost 4 bases at V and 2 bases at J; junction bases unmatched: 9. The CDR3 is 17 residues long. CDR1 is LGHNA and CDR2 is YNFKEQ in the germline V gene. CDR3 nucleotide sequence: TGTGCCAGCAGCCGTGGGACAGGGAATATCCCCTACAATGAGCAGTTCTTC. Encoded protein: CASSRGTGNIPYNEQFF.

The sample holds one count of this clone. V and J are TRBV19 and TRBJ2-1, with D perhaps TRBD2 (6 bases). Germline assignment: CDR1 LNHDA and CDR2 SQIVND (reference sequence). Trimming shortened V by 6 bases and J by 1 base, and 19 bases separated the two germline ends. The CDR3 extends over 17 amino acids. The chain's CDR3 is CASRGLTPSRSYNEQFF. The CDR3 DNA reads TGTGCCAGTAGGGGACTCACCCCCTCCAGATCCTACAATGAGCAGTTCTTC.

The genes are TRBV5-1 and TRBJ1-2; TRBD1 aligns across 7 bases. The germline gives CDR1 SGHRS, CDR2 YFSETQ. CDR3 size: 14 residues. The junction had 8 bases not matched to a gene; V was cut back by 4 bases and J by 5 bases. The CDR3 DNA reads as TGCGCCAGCAGCCCCGCCGGGACAGCTTATGGCTACACCTTC. The encoded protein is CASSPAGTAYGYTF. The variable domain in full, completed from reference TRBV5-1 and TRBJ1-2, reads KAGVTQTPRYLIKTRGQQVTLSCSPISGHRSVSWYQQTPGQGLQFLFEYFSETQRNKGNFPGRFSGRQFSNSRSEMNVSTLELGDSALYLCASSPAGTAYGYTFGSGTRLTVV.

J is TRBJ1-2 and V is TRBV19; D is possibly TRBD1 (6 bases). The CDR3 loop spans 12 amino acids. With 5 bases removed from V and 13 bases from J, the gap between germline ends came to 17 bases. The germline V gene has CDR1 LNHDA and CDR2 SQIVND (reference sequence). The DNA of the CDR3 is TGTGCCAGTAGTCCCAAGACAGGACCCCCCACCTTC. Its translation is CASSPKTGPPTF. The full variable domain, with the rest looked up from reference TRBV19 and TRBJ1-2, is DGGITQSPKYLFRKEGQNVTLSCEQNLNHDAMYWYRQDPGQGLRLIYYSQIVNDFQKGDIAEGYSVSREKKESFPLTVTSAQKNPTAFYLCASSPKTGPPTFGSGTRLTVV.

This clone was counted between two and nine times. This chain joins TRBV27 and TRBJ2-7; 12 bases agree with TRBD1. J was trimmed by 7 bases and V by 5 bases; bases with no gene match: 12. From germline, CDR1 is MNHEY and CDR2 SMNVEV (reference sequence). The length of the CDR3 is 16 residues. Written as DNA, the CDR3 is TGTGCCAGCAGTCCGTGGCAGGGACAGGGGGCGCAGGAGCAGTACTTC. Its protein is CASSPWQGQGAQEQYF.

The rearrangement links TRBV7-2 to TRBJ2-7; 12 positions match TRBD2. The CDR3 covers 17 residues. Germline CDR1 SGHTA, CDR2 FQGNSA. V shed 1 base, J shed 3 bases, and the junction held 7 bases outside the gene matches. The CDR3 sequence: CASSLVPPSGGDYEQYF. CDR3 DNA sequence: TGTGCCAGCAGCTTAGTCCCGCCTAGCGGGGGGGACTACGAGCAGTACTTC.

The chain recombines TRBV3-1 (or the pseudogene TRBV3-2) with TRBJ1-1; the match to TRBD1 covers 8 bases. Per the germline V gene, CDR1 is LGHDT and CDR2 is YNNKEL (reference sequence). The trim removed 3 bases at V and 7 bases at J, leaving 1 base unmatched. This CDR3 has 12 residues. The CDR3 is CASSHTGGEAFF. The CDR3 DNA reads TGTGCCAGCAGCCATACAGGGGGTGAAGCTTTCTTT.

The CDR3 reads CASSSRTGNRQPQHF. In DNA, the CDR3 is TGTGCCAGTAGCAGCAGGACAGGGAATCGACAGCCCCAGCATTTT. The rearrangement links TRBV19 to TRBJ1-5; TRBD1 aligns across 8 bases. The CDR3 sequence is 15 residues long. The trim removed 6 bases at V and 7 bases at J, leaving 11 bases unmatched. Germline lookup yields CDR1 LNHDA and CDR2 SQIVND (reference sequence). Together with reference TRBV19 and TRBJ1-5, the CDR3 gives the full variable domain: DGGITQSPKYLFRKEGQNVTLSCEQNLNHDAMYWYRQDPGQGLRLIYYSQIVNDFQKGDIAEGYSVSREKKESFPLTVTSAQKNPTAFYLCASSSRTGNRQPQHFGDGTRLSIL.

This sequence joins TRBV15 and TRBJ2-7; 10 positions agree with TRBD2. The CDR3 sequence is 18 residues long. Germline V gene data show CDR1 as LNHNV and CDR2 as YYDKDF (reference sequence). The J segment lost 1 base and the V segment lost 1 base, leaving 10 bases of the junction unmatched. This CDR3 is CATSRGVIAGGASYEQYF. For the CDR3, the DNA is TGTGCCACCAGCAGAGGAGTCATAGCGGGGGGCGCATCCTACGAGCAGTACTTC.

The chain recombines TRBV19 with TRBJ1-2; tentative D call: TRBD1 (6 bases). CDR1 LNHDA and CDR2 SQIVND come from the germline V gene (reference sequence). V was shortened by 9 bases and J by 7 bases, with 24 bases between the two germline ends. There are 15 residues in the CDR3. The CDR3 bases are TGTGCCAGCACATATAGGACAGCCCGAGGTGTTGGCTACACCTTC. It codes for CASTYRTARGVGYTF.

The V call is TRBV9, the J call TRBJ2-7; possibly TRBD1 for D (5 bases). The CDR3 spans 15 residues. Germline CDR1 is SGDLS and CDR2 is YYNGEE. The V gene lost 2 bases and the J gene lost 1 base, with 13 bases spanning the gap. CDR3 in amino acids: CASSVLDSPSYEQYF. CDR3 nucleotides: TGTGCCAGCAGCGTTCTTGACAGTCCGTCCTACGAGCAGTACTTC.

The J gene is TRBJ2-6, the V gene TRBV5-4; tentative D call: TRBD2 (7 bases). The CDR3 contains 16 residues. V shed 4 bases and J shed 1 base, with 12 bases lying between them. Germline V lookup: CDR1 SGHNT, CDR2 YYREEE (reference sequence). CDR3 sequence: CASSPEGGSGANVLTF. DNA of the CDR3: TGTGCCAGCAGCCCCGAGGGGGGGTCTGGGGCCAACGTCCTGACTTTC. The whole variable domain, filled in from reference TRBV5-4 and TRBJ2-6, reads ETGVTQSPTHLIKTRGQQVTLRCSSQSGHNTVSWYQQALGQGPQFIFQYYREEENGRGNFPPRFSGLQFPNYSSELNVNALELDDSALYLCASSPEGGSGANVLTFGAGSRLTVL.

The chain couples TRBV3-1 (or the pseudogene TRBV3-2) to TRBJ2-3; 16 bases map to TRBD2. Germline V gene sequence: CDR1 LGHDT, CDR2 YNNKEL (reference sequence). CDR3 length: 19 amino acids. J was trimmed by 2 bases and V by 0 bases; bases with no gene match: 5. This CDR3 reads CASSQEGLAGGRVTDTQYF. Written as DNA, the CDR3 is TGTGCCAGCAGCCAAGAGGGACTAGCGGGGGGGCGGGTCACAGATACGCAGTATTTT.

The chain has TRBV12-3 or TRBV12-4 and TRBJ1-2; D is possibly TRBD1 (5 bases). V was cut by 2 bases and J by 4 bases, with 8 bases left in between. This CDR3 is built from 13 residues. CDR3 nucleotide sequence: TGTGCCAGCAGTTTAAGGCAGGGCTATGGCTACACCTTC. Amino acids: CASSLRQGYGYTF.

The J gene is TRBJ2-2, the V gene TRBV11-2, with 10 bases aligning to TRBD2. Germline V gene data show CDR1 as SGHAT and CDR2 as FQNNGV. The V gene end was trimmed by 2 bases and the J gene end by 6 bases; junction bases not matched to a gene: 9. The CDR3 totals 17 residues. Here the CDR3 reads CASSLFLGLAVAGELFF. The CDR3, as DNA: TGTGCCAGCAGCTTATTTTTAGGACTAGCGGTTGCCGGGGAGCTGTTTTTT.

The chain couples TRBV2 to TRBJ2-7; 12 bases map to TRBD2. CDR3 length equals 16 residues. Looked up from germline, CDR1 is SNHLY and CDR2 is FYNNEI. V was pared by 6 bases and J by 3 bases, with 9 bases of the junction left unmatched. CDR3 protein: CASRDRTSGANYEQYF. DNA for the CDR3: TGTGCCAGCAGGGATAGGACTAGCGGGGCGAACTACGAGCAGTACTTC.

This chain links TRBV5-6 with TRBJ1-3; 7 nucleotides line up with TRBD1. The CDR3 spans 18 residues. Germline lookup yields CDR1 SGHDT and CDR2 YYEEEE. J lost 1 base, V lost 0 bases, and 10 bases had no gene match. CDR3 in amino acids: CASSLGPVTGRSGNTIYF. CDR3 coding DNA: TGTGCCAGCAGCTTGGGCCCAGTGACAGGGCGGTCTGGAAACACCATATATTTT.

The rearrangement links TRBV19 to TRBJ2-4, with TRBD1 matching over 7 bases. Germline-derived CDR1 and CDR2 are LNHDA and SQIVND (reference sequence). This CDR3 has 15 residues. V lost 4 bases to trimming and J lost 0 bases; unmatched junction nucleotides: 3. The chain's CDR3 is CASSTPGGAKNIQYF. In DNA form, the CDR3 reads TGTGCCAGTAGTACCCCAGGGGGAGCCAAAAACATTCAGTACTTC.

The gene calls are TRBV11-2 and TRBJ2-4; TRBD2 aligns across 7 bases. The V segment lost 5 bases and the J segment 8 bases; nucleotides outside the gene matches: 9. The CDR3 totals 14 residues. CDR1 and CDR2 (germline): SGHAT, FQNNGV. Here the CDR3 reads CASSTQAGEYIQYF. The CDR3 DNA reads as TGTGCCAGCAGCACGCAGGCGGGGGAATACATTCAGTACTTC.

The J gene is TRBJ2-1, the V gene TRBV11-3; D gene ambiguous. V was cut by 3 bases and J by 8 bases, with 11 bases left in between. Germline V gene sequence: CDR1 SGHNT, CDR2 YENEEA. The CDR3 is 13 amino acids. This CDR3 reads CASSLLDSYEQFF. CDR3 nucleotide sequence: TGTGCCAGCAGCTTGCTAGATTCCTATGAGCAGTTCTTC.